This T cell receptor beta chain was recorded in a study of shared clonotypes between healthy human individuals. Study-wide points: Naive subsets, compared against memory subsets, generally had larger estimated richness values. Sampling included only blood; tissue repertoires likely differ.

This clone was recorded once. Its antigen is unknown. Deep-level assay runs were performed. As originally analysed: Quality scores were absent from the junction-only immunoSEQ sequences, so filtering differed. Assay used: immunoSEQ multiplex PCR; TCRdb lists only in-frame clones, some missing. V, J and clone size reflect that table, while D and trimming were determined from the DNA. The sample shows 2.3 million or so clones, more than 80% of them seen only once. Per germline, CDR1 SGHTA and CDR2 FQGTGA. With 3 bases clipped from V and 8 bases from J, the junction kept 10 bases outside the gene matches. CDR3 size: 15 residues.

The TCR sequence derives from a man younger than 35 in good health. Some clones in this sample may be carry-over from other donors' samples. The sample consisted of naive CD4+ T cells from PBMCs. Subset meaning: CD45RA+ positively selected. V usage is TRBV7-3 and J usage is TRBJ2-1, with 7 bases aligning to TRBD2. CDR3 sequence: CASSFSTGGMDEQFF. The CDR3 region has the DNA TGTGCCAGCAGCTTCTCCACGGGAGGAATGGATGAGCAGTTCTTC.